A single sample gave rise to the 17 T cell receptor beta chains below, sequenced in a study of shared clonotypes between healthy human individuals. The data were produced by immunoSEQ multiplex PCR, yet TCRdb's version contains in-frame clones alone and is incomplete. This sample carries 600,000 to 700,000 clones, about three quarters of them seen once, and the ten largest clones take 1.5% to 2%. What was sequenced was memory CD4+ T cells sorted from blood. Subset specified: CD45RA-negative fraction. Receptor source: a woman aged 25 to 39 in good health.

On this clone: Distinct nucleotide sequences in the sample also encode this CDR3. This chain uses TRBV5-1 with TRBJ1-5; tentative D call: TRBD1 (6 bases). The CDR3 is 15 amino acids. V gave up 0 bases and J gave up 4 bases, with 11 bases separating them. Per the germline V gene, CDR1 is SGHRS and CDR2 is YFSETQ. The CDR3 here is CASSLEGGGNQPQHF. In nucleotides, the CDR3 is TGCGCCAGCAGCTTGGAAGGGGGAGGAAATCAGCCCCAGCATTTT.

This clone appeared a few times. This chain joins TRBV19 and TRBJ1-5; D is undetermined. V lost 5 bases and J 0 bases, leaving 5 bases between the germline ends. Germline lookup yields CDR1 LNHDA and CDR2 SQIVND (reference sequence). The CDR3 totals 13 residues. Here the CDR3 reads CASSPYSNQPQHF. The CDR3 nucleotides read TGTGCCAGTAGTCCATATAGCAATCAGCCCCAGCATTTT.

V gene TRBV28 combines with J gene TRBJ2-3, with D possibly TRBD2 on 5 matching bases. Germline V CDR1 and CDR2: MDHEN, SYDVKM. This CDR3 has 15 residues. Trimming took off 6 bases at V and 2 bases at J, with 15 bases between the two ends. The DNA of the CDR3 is TGTGCCAGCAGCCCGAAGTTAGCGTTCACAGATACGCAGTATTTT. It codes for CASSPKLAFTDTQYF.

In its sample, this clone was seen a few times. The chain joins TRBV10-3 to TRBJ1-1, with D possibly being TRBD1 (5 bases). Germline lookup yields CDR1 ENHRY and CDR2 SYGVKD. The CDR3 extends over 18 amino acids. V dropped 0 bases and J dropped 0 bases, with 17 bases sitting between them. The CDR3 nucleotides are TGTGCCATCAGTGAGTCGATGGACAACTACCGCATGAACACTGAAGCTTTCTTT. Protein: CAISESMDNYRMNTEAFF.

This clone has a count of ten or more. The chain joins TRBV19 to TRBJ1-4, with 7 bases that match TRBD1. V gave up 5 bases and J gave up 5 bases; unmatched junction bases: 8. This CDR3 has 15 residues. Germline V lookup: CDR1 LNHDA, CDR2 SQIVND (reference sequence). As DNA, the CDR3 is TGTGCCAGTAGTCTAACAGGGGCAAGGAATGAAAAACTGTTTTTT. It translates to CASSLTGARNEKLFF.

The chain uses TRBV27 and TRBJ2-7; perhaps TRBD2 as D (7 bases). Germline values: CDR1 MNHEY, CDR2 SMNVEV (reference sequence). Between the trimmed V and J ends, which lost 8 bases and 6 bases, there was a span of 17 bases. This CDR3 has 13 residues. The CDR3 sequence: CASRGAVRFEQYF. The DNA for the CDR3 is TGTGCCAGCCGGGGGGCGGTCCGGTTCGAGCAGTACTTC.

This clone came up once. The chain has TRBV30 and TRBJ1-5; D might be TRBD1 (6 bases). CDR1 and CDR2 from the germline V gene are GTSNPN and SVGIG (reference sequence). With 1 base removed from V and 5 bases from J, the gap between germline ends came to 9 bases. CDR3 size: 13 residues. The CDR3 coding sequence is TGTGCCTGGAGTGGACAGGTTGATCAGCCCCAGCATTTT. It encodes CAWSGQVDQPQHF.

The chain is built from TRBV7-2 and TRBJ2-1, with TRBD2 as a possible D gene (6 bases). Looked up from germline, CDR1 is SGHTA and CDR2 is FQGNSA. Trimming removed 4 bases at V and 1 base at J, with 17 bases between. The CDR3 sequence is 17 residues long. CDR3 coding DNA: TGTGCCAGCAGCTCGGGGAGCGGGTGGATATCCTACAATGAGCAGTTCTTC. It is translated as CASSSGSGWISYNEQFF.

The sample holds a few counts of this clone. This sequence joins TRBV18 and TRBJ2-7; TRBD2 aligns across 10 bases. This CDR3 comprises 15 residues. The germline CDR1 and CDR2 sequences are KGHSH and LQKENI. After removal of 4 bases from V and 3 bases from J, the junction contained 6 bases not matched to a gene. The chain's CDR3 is CASSQASGSIYEQYF. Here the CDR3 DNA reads TGTGCCAGCTCACAGGCTAGCGGGAGTATCTACGAGCAGTACTTC.

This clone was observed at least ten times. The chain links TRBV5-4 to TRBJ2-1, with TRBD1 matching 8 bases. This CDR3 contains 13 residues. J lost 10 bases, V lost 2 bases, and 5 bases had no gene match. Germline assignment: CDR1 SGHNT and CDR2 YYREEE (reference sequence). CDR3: CASSFQGAREQFF. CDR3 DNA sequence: TGTGCCAGCAGCTTTCAGGGGGCGCGGGAGCAGTTCTTC.

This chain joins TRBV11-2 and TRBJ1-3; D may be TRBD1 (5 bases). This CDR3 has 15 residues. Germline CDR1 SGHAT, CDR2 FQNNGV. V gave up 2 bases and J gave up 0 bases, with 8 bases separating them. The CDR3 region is CASSLWGDSGNTIYF. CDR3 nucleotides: TGTGCCAGCAGCTTATGGGGGGACTCTGGAAACACCATATATTTT.

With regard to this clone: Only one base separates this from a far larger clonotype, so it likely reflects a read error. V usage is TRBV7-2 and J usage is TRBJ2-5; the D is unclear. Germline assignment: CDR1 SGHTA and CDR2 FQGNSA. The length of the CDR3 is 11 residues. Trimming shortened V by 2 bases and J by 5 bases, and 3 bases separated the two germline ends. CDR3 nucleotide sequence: TGTGCCAGCAGCTTATTCGAGACCCAGTACTTC. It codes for CASSLFETQYF.

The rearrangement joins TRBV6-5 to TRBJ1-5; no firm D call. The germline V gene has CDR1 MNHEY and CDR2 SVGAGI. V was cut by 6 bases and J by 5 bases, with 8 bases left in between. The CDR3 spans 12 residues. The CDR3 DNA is TGTGCCAGCAGATCGGGTGATCAGCCCCAGCATTTT. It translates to CASRSGDQPQHF.

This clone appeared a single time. In DNA, the CDR3 is TGTGCCAGCAGCGCCCACAGGCAGGGTTTAACTGAAGCTTTCTTT. Protein sequence: CASSAHRQGLTEAFF. The chain uses TRBV9 and TRBJ1-1, with D perhaps TRBD1 (5 bases). Germline V gene sequence: CDR1 SGDLS, CDR2 YYNGEE. The CDR3 runs 15 residues. The germline V and J ends were trimmed by 3 bases and 5 bases, with 17 bases remaining between them.

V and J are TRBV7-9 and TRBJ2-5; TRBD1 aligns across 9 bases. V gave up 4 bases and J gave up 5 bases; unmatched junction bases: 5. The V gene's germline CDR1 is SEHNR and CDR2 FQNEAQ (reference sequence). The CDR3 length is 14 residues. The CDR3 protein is CASSYTGGGETQYF. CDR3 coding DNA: TGTGCCAGCAGCTATACAGGGGGCGGTGAGACCCAGTACTTC.

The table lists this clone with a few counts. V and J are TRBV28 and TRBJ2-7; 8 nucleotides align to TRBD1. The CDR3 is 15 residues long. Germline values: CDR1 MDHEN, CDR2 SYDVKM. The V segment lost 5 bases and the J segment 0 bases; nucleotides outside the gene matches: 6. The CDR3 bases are TGTGCCAGCAGTCGGACAGGGCTGGGCTCCTACGAGCAGTACTTC. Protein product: CASSRTGLGSYEQYF.

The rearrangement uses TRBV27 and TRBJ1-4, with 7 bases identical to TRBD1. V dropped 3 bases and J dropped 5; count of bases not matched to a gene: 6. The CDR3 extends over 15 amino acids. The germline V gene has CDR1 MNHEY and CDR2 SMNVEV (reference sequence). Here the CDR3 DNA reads TGTGCCAGCAGTTTCTCGGGACAGCAGAATGAAAAACTGTTTTTT. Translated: CASSFSGQQNEKLFF.